These T cell receptor beta chains were read from a single sample in a study of cytomegalovirus exposure and HLA in healthy donors. Produced via immunoSEQ multiplex PCR; TCRdb's table is partial and in-frame only. The sample has some 330,000 clones; about nine tenths are singletons. Material: PBMCs. Receptors originate from a woman aged 18-30 years in good health and CMV-seronegative. Each CDR3 is given with its conserved first and last residue. The order of the fields is J gene, V gene, D gene, clone size, CDR3 DNA, CDR3 protein. The D gene is left open where the match is weak. Clone sizes are given selectively: once, few, many, or a class where the clone is expanded.

J gene: TRBJ1-2; V gene: TRBV7-3; D gene: TRBD1; clone size: .; CDR3 DNA: TGTGCCAGCAGCGGACAGGGGCCCCCGGGAGCCTATGGCTACACCTTC; CDR3 protein: CASSGQGPPGAYGYTF
J gene: TRBJ2-7; V gene: TRBV19; D gene: TRBD1; clone size: once; CDR3 DNA: TGTGCCAGTAGTCCCCGGAAGCCCGGGACAGGGTCCTACGAGCAGTACTTC; CDR3 protein: CASSPRKPGTGSYEQYF
J gene: TRBJ1-4; V gene: TRBV7-7; D gene: .; clone size: once; CDR3 DNA: TGTGCTAGCAGCTTAAACGGGAATGAAAAACTGTTTTTT; CDR3 protein: CASSLNGNEKLFF
J gene: TRBJ2-7; V gene: TRBV6-1; D gene: .; clone size: .; CDR3 DNA: TGTGCCAGCAGTGTGGGGCTCTACGAGCAGTACTTC; CDR3 protein: CASSVGLYEQYF
J gene: TRBJ2-5; V gene: TRBV5-4; D gene: TRBD1; clone size: .; CDR3 DNA: TGTGCCAGCAGCGTCGGACAGGCCCAAGAGACCCAGTACTTC; CDR3 protein: CASSVGQAQETQYF
J gene: TRBJ1-2; V gene: TRBV18; D gene: .; clone size: once; CDR3 DNA: TGTGCCAGCTCACCACTTTTGGCAGGGAACTATGGCTACACCTTC; CDR3 protein: CASSPLLAGNYGYTF
J gene: TRBJ2-7; V gene: TRBV5-1; D gene: .; clone size: .; CDR3 DNA: TGCGCCAGCAGCTCGGAGGTCGGGTGGGATTCCTACGAGCAGTACTTC; CDR3 protein: CASSSEVGWDSYEQYF
J gene: TRBJ1-5; V gene: TRBV6-5; D gene: .; clone size: .; CDR3 DNA: TGTGCCAGCAGAGTCGCAGGGGCTGGTCAGCCCCAGCATTTT; CDR3 protein: CASRVAGAGQPQHF
J gene: TRBJ2-7; V gene: TRBV5-4; D gene: TRBD2; clone size: .; CDR3 DNA: TGTGCCAGCAGCTTAGGCGGACTAGCGGGGTCTAGCTACGAGCAGTACTTC; CDR3 protein: CASSLGGLAGSSYEQYF
J gene: TRBJ2-3; V gene: TRBV5-4; D gene: .; clone size: .; CDR3 DNA: TGTGCCAGCAGCTTGGGGGACATCCCTAGCACAGATACGCAGTATTTT; CDR3 protein: CASSLGDIPSTDTQYF
J gene: TRBJ1-4; V gene: TRBV5-4; D gene: TRBD1; clone size: .; CDR3 DNA: TGTGCCAGCAGTCCCGGACAGGGCGGGTATGAAAAACTGTTTTTT; CDR3 protein: CASSPGQGGYEKLFF
J gene: TRBJ2-2; V gene: TRBV5-6; D gene: TRBD2; clone size: .; CDR3 DNA: TGTGCCAGCAGCTTGGGGGGAGGGCCCGCTTCCAGGGAGCTGTTTTTT; CDR3 protein: CASSLGGGPASRELFF
J gene: TRBJ2-1; V gene: TRBV5-1; D gene: .; clone size: .; CDR3 DNA: TGCGCCAGCAGCTTGGCCCGGTACAGCGGCTCCTACAATGAGCAGTTCTTC; CDR3 protein: CASSLARYSGSYNEQFF
J gene: TRBJ2-2; V gene: TRBV5-1; D gene: TRBD2; clone size: few; CDR3 DNA: TGCGCCAGCAGCCCAGCGGGAGTCACCGGGGAGCTGTTTTTT; CDR3 protein: CASSPAGVTGELFF
J gene: TRBJ2-2; V gene: TRBV5-1; D gene: .; clone size: .; CDR3 DNA: TGCGCCAGCAGCTTAGCCACCGCGAACACCGGGGAGCTGTTTTTT; CDR3 protein: CASSLATANTGELFF
J gene: TRBJ2-1; V gene: TRBV7-2; D gene: TRBD2; clone size: .; CDR3 DNA: TGTGCCAGCAGCCCGGAGGCGGGAGGGTACAATGAGCAGTTCTTC; CDR3 protein: CASSPEAGGYNEQFF
J gene: TRBJ1-5; V gene: TRBV7-2; D gene: .; clone size: .; CDR3 DNA: TGTGCCAGCAGCATATCCCCCGGTACTCAGCCCCAGCATTTT; CDR3 protein: CASSISPGTQPQHF
J gene: TRBJ1-5; V gene: TRBV6-1; D gene: .; clone size: .; CDR3 DNA: TGTGCCAGCAGTGTGTCAGGGGTCAGTAATCAGCCCCAGCATTTT; CDR3 protein: CASSVSGVSNQPQHF
J gene: TRBJ2-1; V gene: TRBV5-6; D gene: TRBD2; clone size: .; CDR3 DNA: TGTGCCAGCAGCTTGGATGGCCTAGCGGGAGGGACGTCCTACAATGAGCAGTTCTTC; CDR3 protein: CASSLDGLAGGTSYNEQFF
J gene: TRBJ2-3; V gene: TRBV5-1; D gene: .; clone size: once; CDR3 DNA: TGCGCCAGCAGCGGAGGGGACCCGGCAGATACGCAGTATTTT; CDR3 protein: CASSGGDPADTQYF
J gene: TRBJ2-6; V gene: TRBV11-2; D gene: .; clone size: .; CDR3 DNA: TGTGCCAGCAGCTTATCCGTCTCTGGGGCCAACGTCCTGACTTTC; CDR3 protein: CASSLSVSGANVLTF
J gene: TRBJ2-7; V gene: TRBV28; D gene: TRBD2; clone size: once; CDR3 DNA: TGTGCCAGCAGCACTCTAGGACTAGCGGGATCTTACGAGCAGTACTTC; CDR3 protein: CASSTLGLAGSYEQYF
J gene: TRBJ2-7; V gene: TRBV27; D gene: .; clone size: .; CDR3 DNA: TGTGCCAGCAGACCGACCCCGACTACCCCCTACGAGCAGTACTTC; CDR3 protein: CASRPTPTTPYEQYF
J gene: TRBJ2-7; V gene: TRBV4-1; D gene: .; clone size: once; CDR3 DNA: TGCGCCAGCAGCCAAGGGGGCGGTACCTACGAGCAGTACTTC; CDR3 protein: CASSQGGGTYEQYF
J gene: TRBJ2-1; V gene: TRBV5-1; D gene: TRBD2; clone size: once; CDR3 DNA: TGCGCCAGCAGCACCGGGACTAGTAGTTTCCGGAGCTCCTACAATGAGCAGTTCTTC; CDR3 protein: CASSTGTSSFRSSYNEQFF
J gene: TRBJ2-7; V gene: TRBV29-1; D gene: TRBD1; clone size: .; CDR3 DNA: TGCAGCGTTGAAACACGGAAGACAGGGGGAACATACGAGCAGTACTTC; CDR3 protein: CSVETRKTGGTYEQYF
J gene: TRBJ2-5; V gene: TRBV2; D gene: TRBD2; clone size: once; CDR3 DNA: TGTGCCAGCAGTGAAGAAGGCAGGGTAGCGGGGACCCAGTACTTC; CDR3 protein: CASSEEGRVAGTQYF
J gene: TRBJ2-3; V gene: TRBV7-9; D gene: .; clone size: .; CDR3 DNA: TGTGCCAGCAGCCCGGGGAGTACAGATACGCAGTATTTT; CDR3 protein: CASSPGSTDTQYF
J gene: TRBJ2-5; V gene: TRBV5-6; D gene: .; clone size: few; CDR3 DNA: TGTGCCAGCAGGTTTAGAGAGACCCAGTACTTC; CDR3 protein: CASRFRETQYF
J gene: TRBJ1-1; V gene: TRBV6-5; D gene: TRBD1; clone size: .; CDR3 DNA: TGTGCCAGCAGTTACAGGGGGCTGAACACTGAAGCTTTCTTT; CDR3 protein: CASSYRGLNTEAFF
J gene: TRBJ1-1; V gene: TRBV19; D gene: TRBD1; clone size: once; CDR3 DNA: TGTGCCAGTAGTATGCCCGGACAGGGGAGGACTGAAGCTTTCTTT; CDR3 protein: CASSMPGQGRTEAFF
J gene: TRBJ2-7; V gene: TRBV28; D gene: .; clone size: once; CDR3 DNA: TGTGCCAGCAGCCAATCTACCTACGAGCAGTACTTC; CDR3 protein: CASSQSTYEQYF
J gene: TRBJ2-7; V gene: TRBV4-3; D gene: .; clone size: .; CDR3 DNA: TGCGCCAGCAGCCAAGAGTGGGGGGTCTACGAGCAGTACTTC; CDR3 protein: CASSQEWGVYEQYF
J gene: TRBJ1-1; V gene: TRBV5-1; D gene: TRBD1; clone size: few; CDR3 DNA: TGCGCCAGCAGCCCAGGGGGCACTGAAGCTTTCTTT; CDR3 protein: CASSPGGTEAFF
J gene: TRBJ2-7; V gene: TRBV5-4; D gene: TRBD2; clone size: .; CDR3 DNA: TGTGCCAGCAGCTACGTCGGTACTAGCGGGAGGGGCCCCTACGAGCAGTACTTC; CDR3 protein: CASSYVGTSGRGPYEQYF
J gene: TRBJ2-2; V gene: TRBV11-2; D gene: TRBD2; clone size: .; CDR3 DNA: TGTGCCAGCAGCGCTAGGGGACTAGCGGTGAACACCGGGGAGCTGTTTTTT; CDR3 protein: CASSARGLAVNTGELFF
J gene: TRBJ2-7; V gene: TRBV5-1; D gene: .; clone size: .; CDR3 DNA: TGCGCCAGCAGCCCCGACAGCCCTCCCCGTCTTGGGCAGTACTTC; CDR3 protein: CASSPDSPPRLGQYF
J gene: TRBJ2-3; V gene: TRBV7-9; D gene: .; clone size: .; CDR3 DNA: TGTGCCAGCAGCCCCCCCTCTAGCGAGGCTACGCAGTATTTT; CDR3 protein: CASSPPSSEATQYF
J gene: TRBJ2-7; V gene: TRBV27; D gene: TRBD2; clone size: .; CDR3 DNA: TGTGCCAGCAGTCCCATCCGGGGGGTTCAGACCTACGAGCAGTACTTC; CDR3 protein: CASSPIRGVQTYEQYF
J gene: TRBJ2-1; V gene: TRBV9; D gene: TRBD2; clone size: .; CDR3 DNA: TGTGCCAGCAGCCCTCGGAGCGGGAGGTCCAATGAGCAGTTCTTC; CDR3 protein: CASSPRSGRSNEQFF
J gene: TRBJ2-2; V gene: TRBV4-2; D gene: TRBD2; clone size: once; CDR3 DNA: TGTGCCAGCAGCCAAGAAAGGGGGACTAGCGCGGGGGCCGGGGAGCTGTTTTTT; CDR3 protein: CASSQERGTSAGAGELFF
J gene: TRBJ2-4; V gene: TRBV20-1; D gene: .; clone size: .; CDR3 DNA: TGCAGTGCATCGGAGAAAAACATTCAGTACTTC; CDR3 protein: CSASEKNIQYF
J gene: TRBJ2-7; V gene: TRBV4-1; D gene: TRBD1; clone size: .; CDR3 DNA: TGCGCCAGCAGCCAAGATCAGAGGACAGGGGTTCCCTACGAGCAGTACTTC; CDR3 protein: CASSQDQRTGVPYEQYF
J gene: TRBJ2-7; V gene: TRBV5-4; D gene: TRBD1; clone size: .; CDR3 DNA: TGTGCCAGCAGCTCGGGACAGAGGAGCTCCTACGAGCAGTACTTC; CDR3 protein: CASSSGQRSSYEQYF
J gene: TRBJ1-2; V gene: TRBV14; D gene: .; clone size: .; CDR3 DNA: TGTGCCAGCAGCCAAGGTGAGCTAAACTATGGCTACACCTTC; CDR3 protein: CASSQGELNYGYTF
J gene: TRBJ2-3; V gene: TRBV2; D gene: .; clone size: .; CDR3 DNA: TGTGCCAGCAGACAGGACAGCACAGATACGCAGTATTTT; CDR3 protein: CASRQDSTDTQYF
J gene: TRBJ2-2; V gene: TRBV5-6; D gene: TRBD2; clone size: .; CDR3 DNA: TGTGCCAGCAGCTCAAAGACTGGACTAGCGGCGAACACCGGGGAGCTGTTTTTT; CDR3 protein: CASSSKTGLAANTGELFF
J gene: TRBJ1-1; V gene: TRBV25-1; D gene: .; clone size: .; CDR3 DNA: TGTGCCAGCAGTGAATCTGACCCGGGGGGAGCTTTCTTT; CDR3 protein: CASSESDPGGAFF
J gene: TRBJ2-7; V gene: TRBV27; D gene: TRBD1; clone size: .; CDR3 DNA: TGTGCCAGCAGTCCCCGCGAGACAGGGGTATACGAGCAGTACTTC; CDR3 protein: CASSPRETGVYEQYF
J gene: TRBJ2-2; V gene: TRBV2; D gene: .; clone size: .; CDR3 DNA: TGTGCCAGCATTCGAGCGGAAAACACCGGGGAGCTGTTTTTT; CDR3 protein: CASIRAENTGELFF
J gene: TRBJ2-1; V gene: TRBV5-1; D gene: TRBD1; clone size: .; CDR3 DNA: TGCGCCAGCAGACTGGACAGGGGCCAGGCCAATGAGCAGTTCTTC; CDR3 protein: CASRLDRGQANEQFF
J gene: TRBJ1-2; V gene: TRBV27; D gene: .; clone size: .; CDR3 DNA: TGTGCCAGCAGCCCGCCGGGACACCCTAATGGCTACACCTTC; CDR3 protein: CASSPPGHPNGYTF
J gene: TRBJ2-1; V gene: TRBV18; D gene: TRBD1; clone size: once; CDR3 DNA: TGTGCCAGCTCACCAATTTTAATAGGGACAGATTACAATGAGCAGTTCTTC; CDR3 protein: CASSPILIGTDYNEQFF
J gene: TRBJ2-7; V gene: TRBV19; D gene: TRBD2; clone size: .; CDR3 DNA: TGTGCCAGTAGTACCAAGACTAGCGGGACCTACGAGCAGTACTTC; CDR3 protein: CASSTKTSGTYEQYF
J gene: TRBJ2-7; V gene: TRBV5-6; D gene: .; clone size: .; CDR3 DNA: TGTGCCAGCAGCTTGGTGGGGCAGAGCTCCTACGAGCAGTACTTC; CDR3 protein: CASSLVGQSSYEQYF